Listed below are T cell receptor beta chains from one sample, sequenced in a study of T cell responses to AZD1222 COVID-19 vaccine. Produced via immunoSEQ multiplex PCR; TCRdb's table is partial and in-frame only. The table includes 200,000 or so clones, around 93% detected once. The material was peripheral blood, obtained on day 0 of MenACWY control vaccination. Receptor source: an adult in good health. CDR3s include the opening cysteine and the closing phenylalanine or tryptophan. The D gene is left open where the match is weak. For some rows the clone size is stated as once, few or many, or as a class when expanded; others skip it.

j_call | clone_size | v_call | d_call | cdr3_nt | cdr3_aa
TRBJ1-1 | - | TRBV30 | TRBD1 | TGTGCCTGGTCAGGGGGGCGAGGGTACACTGAAGCTTTCTTT | CAWSGGRGYTEAFF
TRBJ1-3 | once | TRBV12-3/TRBV12-4 | - | TGTGCCAGCAGTTTTGGGGGGGCAGCATATTTT | CASSFGGAAYF
TRBJ1-5 | - | TRBV4-2 | - | TGTGCCAGCAGCCAAGTAGGTTATAGCAATCAGCCCCAGCATTTT | CASSQVGYSNQPQHF
TRBJ2-6 | - | TRBV7-9 | - | TGTGCCAGCAGCTCCCTACAAGCGGCAGGGGCCAACGTCCTGACTTTC | CASSSLQAAGANVLTF
TRBJ1-6 | - | TRBV4-2 | TRBD1 | TGTGCCAGCAGCCAAGGACAGGGGTCTAATTCACCCCTCCACTTT | CASSQGQGSNSPLHF
TRBJ1-1 | - | TRBV5-8 | - | TGTGCCAGCAGCTTGGCGACAGTGAACACTGAAGCTTTCTTT | CASSLATVNTEAFF
TRBJ1-2 | - | TRBV6-4 | - | TGTGCCAGCAGAACCGGGCAGCCCTTCTACACCTTC | CASRTGQPFYTF
TRBJ2-3 | - | TRBV6-5 | - | TGTGCCAGCAGTCCGCACCGGGGCACCACAGATACGCAGTATTTT | CASSPHRGTTDTQYF
TRBJ1-6 | - | TRBV7-2 | TRBD1 | TGTGCCAGCAGCCCACGACAGGGGAGCTCCTATAATTCACCCCTCCACTTT | CASSPRQGSSYNSPLHF
TRBJ2-3 | - | TRBV18 | - | TGTGCCAGCTCACCAACCAGCCAGCTAAGCACAGATACGCAGTATTTT | CASSPTSQLSTDTQYF
TRBJ2-1 | once | TRBV5-1 | - | TGCGCCAGCAATCGGGACTCCCTGGGACACAATGAGCAGTTCTTC | CASNRDSLGHNEQFF
TRBJ2-5 | - | TRBV3-1/TRBV3-2 | TRBD2 | TGTGCCAGCAGCCAAGGATGGCAGCGGGGGGGCCAGGAGACCCAGTACTTC | CASSQGWQRGGQETQYF
TRBJ2-2 | - | TRBV7-9 | - | TGTGCCAGCAGCCCCTCGGACATCACCGGGGAGCTGTTTTTT | CASSPSDITGELFF
TRBJ2-7 | once | TRBV19 | TRBD1 | TGTGCCAGTAGCCCTGGACAGGGGCCCTACGAGCAGTACTTC | CASSPGQGPYEQYF
TRBJ1-4 | - | TRBV19 | TRBD1 | TGTGCCAGTAAGCACAGGGGTCCGGCCTCCCCTGAAAAACTGTTTTTT | CASKHRGPASPEKLFF
TRBJ1-1 | - | TRBV7-2 | - | TGTGCCAGCAGCTCAGGGGTAGTGAACACTGAAGCTTTCTTT | CASSSGVVNTEAFF
TRBJ1-5 | - | TRBV6-1 | - | TGTGCCAGCAGTGAAAATACTGGAACCCAATCGCCCCAGCATTTT | CASSENTGTQSPQHF
TRBJ2-3 | few | TRBV30 | TRBD1 | TGTGCCTGGAACAGGGACAGGTCCACAGATACGCAGTATTTT | CAWNRDRSTDTQYF
TRBJ1-1 | - | TRBV6-5 | - | TGTGCCAGCAGGCCGCAAGTGTCGAACACTGAAGCTTTCTTT | CASRPQVSNTEAFF
TRBJ1-2 | - | TRBV27 | - | TGTGCCAGCAGTTCTCGGACATACTATGGCTACACCTTC | CASSSRTYYGYTF
TRBJ2-3 | - | TRBV3-1/TRBV3-2 | TRBD2 | TGTGCCAGCAGCCGAAGGACTAGCGGGGGGGTAGATACGCAGTATTTT | CASSRRTSGGVDTQYF
TRBJ1-1 | - | TRBV14 | - | TGTGCCAGCAGTTTCGGTGGAGGCGGCACTGAAGCTTTCTTT | CASSFGGGGTEAFF
TRBJ2-5 | - | TRBV7-8 | TRBD2 | TGTGCCAGCAGCCCAAGACTAGCGGGGGGGCTGTATGAGACCCAGTACTTC | CASSPRLAGGLYETQYF
TRBJ1-1 | - | TRBV29-1 | - | TGCAGGGGGGATGGGGGTAGCATGAACACTGAAGCTTTCTTT | CRGDGGSMNTEAFF
TRBJ1-5 | - | TRBV19 | TRBD1 | TGTGCCAGTACTACCGGGACAGGGGGCGCGACTTATAGCAATCAGCCCCAGCATTTT | CASTTGTGGATYSNQPQHF
TRBJ1-2 | - | TRBV20-1 | - | TGCAGTGCTAGGGAACAAGGAGGCTACACCTTC | CSAREQGGYTF
TRBJ1-5 | once | TRBV4-3 | - | TGCGCCAGCAGCCAAGAACCGCACTCGCCCCAGCATTTT | CASSQEPHSPQHF
TRBJ1-1 | - | TRBV6-5 | TRBD1 | TGTGCCAGCAGTTACGGACAGGTACTGAACACTGAAGCTTTCTTT | CASSYGQVLNTEAFF
TRBJ1-4 | - | TRBV5-1 | TRBD1 | TGCGCCAGCAGCTTGGACGGGACAGGGTCTGAAAAACTGTTTTTT | CASSLDGTGSEKLFF
TRBJ1-4 | - | TRBV5-1 | TRBD1 | TGCGCCAGCAGCCCGGAACCCCGACAGGGGGCAGATGAAAAACTGTTTTTT | CASSPEPRQGADEKLFF
TRBJ2-2 | - | TRBV20-1 | - | TGCAGTGCTAGTAGAACTTCCAGATCCGGGGAGCTGTTTTTT | CSASRTSRSGELFF
TRBJ2-1 | - | TRBV28 | - | TGTGCCAGCAGTTTAGGGGGGGCCAGGCTCAATGAGCAGTTCTTC | CASSLGGARLNEQFF
TRBJ1-2 | - | TRBV28 | - | TGTGCCAGCAGCAGATCCGGGACAAAAGGCTATGGCTACACCTTC | CASSRSGTKGYGYTF
TRBJ1-4 | - | TRBV30 | - | TGTGCCTGGAGTGTACGCCCCGGGACCGAGGGAGTTGTTTTT | CAWSVRPGTEGVVF
TRBJ1-2 | - | TRBV12-3/TRBV12-4 | - | TGTGCCAGCAGTGCCAGTGCTAGGGGCTACACCTTC | CASSASARGYTF
TRBJ2-7 | - | TRBV10-3 | - | TGTGCCATCAGTGAGCGAGCGGACTCCTACGAGCAGTACTTC | CAISERADSYEQYF
TRBJ1-1 | - | TRBV11-1 | - | TGTGCCAGCAGTCGACTTATGAACACTGAAGCTTTCTTT | CASSRLMNTEAFF
TRBJ2-2 | - | TRBV5-6 | - | TGTGCCAGCAGCTTGTTCGAACGGCTCGGCGGCACCGGGGAGCTGTTTTTT | CASSLFERLGGTGELFF
TRBJ2-1 | - | TRBV10-3 | - | TGTGCCATCAGTGATGCTAGTAACGGTGAGCAGTTCTTC | CAISDASNGEQFF
TRBJ1-1 | - | TRBV4-2 | TRBD1 | TGTGCCAGCAGCCATCCGGACAGGGAAGCTTTCTTT | CASSHPDREAFF
TRBJ1-5 | - | TRBV4-1 | - | TGCGCCAGCAGCCAAGCCGGGGGGGGCAATCAGCCCCAGCATTTT | CASSQAGGGNQPQHF